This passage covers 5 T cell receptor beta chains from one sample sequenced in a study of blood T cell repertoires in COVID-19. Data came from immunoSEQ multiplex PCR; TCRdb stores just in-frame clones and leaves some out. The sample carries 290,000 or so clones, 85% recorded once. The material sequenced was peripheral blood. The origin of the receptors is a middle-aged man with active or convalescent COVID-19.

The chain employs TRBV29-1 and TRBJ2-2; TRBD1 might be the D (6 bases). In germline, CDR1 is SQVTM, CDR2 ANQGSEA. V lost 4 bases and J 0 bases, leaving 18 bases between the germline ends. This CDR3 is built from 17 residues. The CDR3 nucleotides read TGCAGCGTTGTGGGCAGGGGACGGACAGCGAACACCGGGGAGCTGTTTTTT. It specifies CSVVGRGRTANTGELFF.

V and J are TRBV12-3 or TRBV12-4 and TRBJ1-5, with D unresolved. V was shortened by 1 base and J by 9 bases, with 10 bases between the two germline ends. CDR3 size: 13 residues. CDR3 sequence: CASSLGRFRPQHF. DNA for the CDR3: TGTGCCAGCAGTTTAGGCAGGTTTCGGCCCCAGCATTTT.

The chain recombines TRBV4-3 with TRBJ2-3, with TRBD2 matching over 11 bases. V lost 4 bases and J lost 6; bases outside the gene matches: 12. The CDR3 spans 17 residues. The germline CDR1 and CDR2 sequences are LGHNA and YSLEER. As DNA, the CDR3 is TGCGCCAGCAGCCCCCCCGTTAGCGGGAGGGCCAAGGATACGCAGTATTTT. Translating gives CASSPPVSGRAKDTQYF.

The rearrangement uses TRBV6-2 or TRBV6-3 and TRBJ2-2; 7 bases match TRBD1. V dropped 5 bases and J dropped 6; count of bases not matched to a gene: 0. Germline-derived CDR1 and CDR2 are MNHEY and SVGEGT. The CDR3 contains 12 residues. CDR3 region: CASSQGAGELFF. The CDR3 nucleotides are TGTGCCAGCAGTCAGGGGGCCGGGGAGCTGTTTTTT.

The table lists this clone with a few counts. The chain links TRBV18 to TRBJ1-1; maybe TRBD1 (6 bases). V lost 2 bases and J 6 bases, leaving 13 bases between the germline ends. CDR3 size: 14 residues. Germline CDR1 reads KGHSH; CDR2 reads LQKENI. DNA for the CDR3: TGTGCCAGCTCACCAATACAGGGTAACGCTGAAGCTTTCTTT. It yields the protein CASSPIQGNAEAFF.